This T cell receptor beta chain stems from a study of human T cells and chemical hapten exposure (dated by TCRdb to the early 2020s). Regarding the complete study: For sensitization, 2% DPC in acetone was applied to a roughly 2 cm by roughly 2 cm area of upper inner arm skin. Patch testing on the upper back used Finn chambers containing 0.01% DPC, with scoring done after 6 days according to International Contact Dermatitis Research Group standards. For TCR sequencing, blood came from twenty-nine alopecia patients at anywhere from one to four time points (pre-sensitization, 2, 6 and 24 weeks). Libraries were combined into a pool for sequencing, and differences in TCR yield between samples came mainly from small differences in library volumes within the pool. Throughout the roughly 23-week study period, patients were also given weekly therapeutic DPC doses on the scalp. Blood samples were taken from patients before sensitization (week 0) and then at 2, 6 and about 24 weeks after DPC sensitization. The mostly female patient cohort included alopecia areata with under or over 50% scalp involvement, alopecia totalis and alopecia universalis. The study tracked peripheral blood TCR repertoire changes in vivo during primary and secondary sensitization to the hapten diphenylcyclopropenone (DPC) in alopecia patients. General findings and caveats noted by the study authors: Patch test score correlated positively with the number of PT1 expanded TCRs, reaching significance at thresholds 8, 16 and 32 but not at 4. Significantly more large CDR3 similarity clusters were formed by expanded TCRs than by pre-sensitization or healthy control sets, consistent with antigen-driven responses. No change with DPC sensitization was found in the number of TCRs above 1 in 1000 frequency, and no evidence of global repertoire structure alterations was found. After repeated subsampling, the strength of the expansion versus patch-test correlation and the threshold at which it became significant changed. Because all patients had alopecia, a presumed autoimmune disease, the immune response of the patients might differ from that of healthy individuals.

Preparation of the library involved RACE. Sequencing used a NextSeq 500. Library preparation attached unique molecular identifiers to individual cDNA molecules for quantitative, reproducible TCR counting. Each blood RNA sample was used to sequence both TCR alpha and TCR beta chains. In the authors' own workflow: A median of about 89,000 TCRs per sample was observed, with a range of 23,224 to 690,600. The Decombinator software suite was used to annotate the V, J and CDR3 of the TCR reads. For PS versus PT1 abundance plots, all samples were subsampled to the same number of TCRs (28,000). TCRs were defined as expanded if absent before sensitization and observed at least eight times at the 2-week time point. The raw public data were reprocessed by TCRdb itself: fastp quality trimming at Q25, MiXCR clonotype calling, in-frame beta chains only. When rows share a CDR3 protein, they turn into one entry using the most common DNA and genes. Here the V and J calls rest on TCRdb's processing, not on the authors' analysis. The sample table shows 150,000 to 200,000 distinct CDR3 sequences, and about 25% are seen once. The top ten clonotypes cover around 2.5% of the sample.

The time point label for this specimen denotes: patch test 3, about 24 weeks after DPC sensitization. Interpreted using the paper, the treatment or condition label stands for: therapeutic diphenylcyclopropenone sensitization with weekly scalp DPC. At every patch-test visit, the blood draw took place before the patch test was put on. Patients were considered eligible if aged 18 to 70, diagnosed with alopecia and deemed suitable for DPC therapy, and patients were excluded if pregnant. Unfractionated whole blood was collected in Tempus Blood RNA tubes, and total RNA was extracted from that blood. The CDR3 covers 13 residues, taking in both the cysteine and the phenylalanine. Left in the record is the CDR3 DNA by itself, 39 bases read in frame from the first base. The germline V gene (reference sequence) gives CDR1 as MNHNY and CDR2 as SVGAGI. V and J are trimmed by 4 bases and 10 bases, and the gene matches miss 8 bases of the junction.

Note on this clonotype: Its specific antigen is unknown. Qualities for individual bases were not recorded, and no much larger clone is one base off.

This clonotype was obtained from a woman in her thirties or forties with alopecia areata. Some clones in this sample may be carry-over from other donors' samples. The chain is assembled from TRBV6-6 and TRBJ1-1; 8 bases in the junction line up with TRBD1. The sample was whole blood, taken in connection with sensitization to the hapten diphenylcyclopropenone (DPC). CDR3 sequence: CASSLDRGIAAFF. The nucleotide sequence reads TGTGCCAGCAGTTTAGACAGGGGAATCGCAGCTTTCTTT.